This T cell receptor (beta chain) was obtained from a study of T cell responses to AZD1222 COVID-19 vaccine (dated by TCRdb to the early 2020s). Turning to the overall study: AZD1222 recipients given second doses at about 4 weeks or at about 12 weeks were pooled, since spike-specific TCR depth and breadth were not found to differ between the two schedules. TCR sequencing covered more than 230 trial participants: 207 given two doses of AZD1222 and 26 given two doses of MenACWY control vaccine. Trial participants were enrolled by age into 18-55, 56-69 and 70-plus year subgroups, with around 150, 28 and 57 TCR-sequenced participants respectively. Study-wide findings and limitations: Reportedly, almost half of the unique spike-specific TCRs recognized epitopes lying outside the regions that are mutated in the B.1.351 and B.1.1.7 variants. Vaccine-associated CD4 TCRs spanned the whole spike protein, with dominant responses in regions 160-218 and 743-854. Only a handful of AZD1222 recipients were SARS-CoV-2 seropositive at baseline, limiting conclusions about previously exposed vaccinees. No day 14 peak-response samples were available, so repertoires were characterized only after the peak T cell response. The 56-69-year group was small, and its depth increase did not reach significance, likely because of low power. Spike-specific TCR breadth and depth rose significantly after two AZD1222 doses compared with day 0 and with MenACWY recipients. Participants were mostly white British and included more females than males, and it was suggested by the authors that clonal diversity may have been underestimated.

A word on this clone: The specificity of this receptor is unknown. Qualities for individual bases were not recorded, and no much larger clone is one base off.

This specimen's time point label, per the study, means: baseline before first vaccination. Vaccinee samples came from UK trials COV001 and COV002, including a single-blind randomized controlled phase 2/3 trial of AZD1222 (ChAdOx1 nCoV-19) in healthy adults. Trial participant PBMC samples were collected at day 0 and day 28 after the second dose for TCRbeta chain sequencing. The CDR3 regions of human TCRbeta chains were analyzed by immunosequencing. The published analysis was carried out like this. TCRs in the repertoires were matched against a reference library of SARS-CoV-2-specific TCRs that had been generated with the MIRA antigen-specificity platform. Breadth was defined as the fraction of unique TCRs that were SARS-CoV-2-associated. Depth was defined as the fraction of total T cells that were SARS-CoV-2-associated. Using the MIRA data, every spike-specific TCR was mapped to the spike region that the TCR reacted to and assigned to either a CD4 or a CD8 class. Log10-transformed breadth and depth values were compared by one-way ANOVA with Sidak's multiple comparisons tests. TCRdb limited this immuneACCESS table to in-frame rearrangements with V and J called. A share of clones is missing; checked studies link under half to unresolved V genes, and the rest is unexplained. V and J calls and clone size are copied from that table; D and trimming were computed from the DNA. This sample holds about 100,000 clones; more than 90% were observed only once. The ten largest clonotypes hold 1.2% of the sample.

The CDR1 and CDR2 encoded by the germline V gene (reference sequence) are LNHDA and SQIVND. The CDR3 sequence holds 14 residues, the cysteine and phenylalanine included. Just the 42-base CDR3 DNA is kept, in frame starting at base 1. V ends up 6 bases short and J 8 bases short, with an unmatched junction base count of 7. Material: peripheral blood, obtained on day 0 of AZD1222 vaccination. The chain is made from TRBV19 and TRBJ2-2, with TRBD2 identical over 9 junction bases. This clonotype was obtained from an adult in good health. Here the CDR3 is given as CASSWRGGFGELFF. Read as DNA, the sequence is TGTGCCAGTAGCTGGCGGGGGGGTTTTGGGGAGCTGTTTTTT.